The 17 T cell receptor beta chains reported below all come from one sample, sequenced in a study of CD8 T cells in ankylosing spondylitis. From the 5' RACE reads, TCRdb called clonotypes with MiXCR, one entry per CDR3 protein. Of approximately 300,000 distinct CDR3 sequences listed, approximately 8.2% are singletons. Whole-study findings and limits: What seemed typical of ankylosing spondylitis blood was a TCR beta motif built from 7 or 8 highly homologous variants.

These receptors' antigens are unknown. Sequencing was carried out using blood, either unsorted or a sorted T cell fraction (not recorded which). The source of these receptors is a male donor with ankylosing spondylitis.

This clonotype was detected ten times or more. The chain joins TRBV10-2 to TRBJ2-1; 8 bases fit TRBD2. The CDR3 totals 14 residues. With 2 bases clipped from V and 3 bases from J, the junction kept 0 bases outside the gene matches. Germline V gene data show CDR1 as WSHSY and CDR2 as SAAADI. DNA for the CDR3: TGCGCCAGCAGTGAGACTAGCGGCTACAATGAGCAGTTCTTC. This gives the protein CASSETSGYNEQFF.

This clonotype was counted many times. This rearrangement joins TRBV29-1 to TRBJ1-1, with D possibly TRBD1 on 6 matching bases. Germline V CDR1 and CDR2: SQVTM, ANQGSEA. The germline V and J ends were trimmed by 6 bases and 4 bases, with 15 bases remaining between them. The CDR3 covers 13 residues. The CDR3 protein is CSVGRGLGTEAFF. In DNA, the CDR3 is TGCAGCGTGGGCAGGGGACTCGGCACTGAAGCTTTCTTT.

This clonotype has a count of ten or more. The chain recombines TRBV19 with TRBJ1-5; possibly TRBD1 for D (5 bases). Trimming removed 9 bases at V and 9 bases at J, with 12 bases between. The CDR3 runs 11 residues. CDR1 and CDR2 from the germline V gene are LNHDA and SQIVND (reference sequence). Here the CDR3 reads CASGKGPPQHF. The CDR3, as DNA: TGTGCCAGCGGAAAGGGACCGCCCCAGCATTTT.

This clonotype appeared a few times. This chain joins TRBV12-3 or TRBV12-4 and TRBJ2-1, with TRBD1 identical over 7 bases. With V trimmed by 5 bases and J by 5 bases, 9 bases remained unmatched. This CDR3 contains 15 residues. The CDR3 loop reads CASSLTGVWDNEQFF. DNA of the CDR3: TGTGCCAGCAGTCTCACAGGGGTTTGGGACAATGAGCAGTTCTTC.

This clonotype was seen more than once but under ten times. The V call is TRBV10-3, the J call TRBJ1-1; a weak D match, TRBD1 (5 bases). Germline CDR1 reads ENHRY; CDR2 reads SYGVKD. V shed 1 base and J shed 6 bases, with 9 bases lying between them. The CDR3 has 13 residues. The CDR3: CAISELDTAEAFF. As DNA, the CDR3 is TGTGCCATCAGTGAGTTGGACACAGCTGAAGCTTTCTTT.

This chain links TRBV5-1 with TRBJ2-7, with 10 bases matching TRBD2. V lost 1 base, J lost 7 bases, and 8 bases stayed unmatched. This CDR3 is 15 amino acids long. Germline CDR1 SGHRS, CDR2 YFSETQ. CDR3 loop: CASSLRAGGPEEQYF. CDR3 coding DNA: TGCGCCAGCAGCTTGCGAGCGGGAGGGCCAGAGGAGCAGTACTTC.

This clonotype was recorded many times. The genes are TRBV7-3 and TRBJ1-5; unclear D gene. CDR3 length: 13 amino acids. V was cut by 5 bases and J by 3 bases, with 8 bases left in between. Germline CDR1 and CDR2: SGHTA and FQGTGA. The CDR3 reads CASSLQNNQPQHF. CDR3 coding DNA: TGTGCCAGCAGCCTACAGAACAATCAGCCCCAGCATTTT.

The V gene is TRBV20-1, the J gene TRBJ2-1; 8 bases are shared with TRBD2. The CDR3 loop spans 16 amino acids. V shed 4 bases and J 4 bases; nucleotides not matched to a gene: 12. The V gene's germline CDR1 is DFQATT and CDR2 SNEGSKA (reference sequence). CDR3 loop: CSAIGFGAGGYNEQFF. Written as DNA, the CDR3 is TGCAGTGCTATCGGTTTCGGGGCGGGAGGATACAATGAGCAGTTCTTC.

The chain recombines TRBV12-3 or TRBV12-4 with TRBJ1-3; 8 bases fit TRBD1. V dropped 5 bases and J dropped 7; count of bases not matched to a gene: 10. The CDR3 covers 15 residues. CDR3 region: CASSPPGQVENTIYF. Written as DNA, the CDR3 is TGTGCCAGCAGTCCTCCGGGACAGGTTGAGAACACCATATATTTT.

The table lists this clonotype with many counts. The chain has TRBV7-9 and TRBJ2-2; no definite D call. Trimming stripped 2 bases from V and 4 bases from J, with 8 bases between. This CDR3 contains 14 residues. CDR1 is SEHNR and CDR2 is FQNEAQ in the germline V gene (reference sequence). The CDR3 here is CASSLLQATGELFF. The CDR3 nucleotides are TGTGCCAGCAGCTTACTTCAGGCCACCGGGGAGCTGTTTTTT.

This clonotype was found many times. V usage is TRBV25-1 and J usage is TRBJ2-4, with 10 bases that match TRBD2. The CDR3 has 18 residues. V was clipped by 4 bases and J by 6 bases; unmatched bases: 15. Germline CDR1 is MGHDK and CDR2 is SYGVNS. The CDR3: CASSGSGRAVRGINIQYF. The CDR3 DNA is TGTGCCAGCAGTGGAAGCGGGAGGGCCGTTCGGGGTATAAACATTCAGTACTTC.

This clonotype occurred many times. The gene calls are TRBV5-1 and TRBJ1-5, with D uncertain. The CDR3 sequence is 15 residues long. V lost 4 bases to trimming and J lost 5 bases, with 16 bases between them. Germline V gene sequence: CDR1 SGHRS, CDR2 YFSETQ. The CDR3 sequence: CASSPEDGTYQPQHF. The CDR3 region has the DNA TGCGCCAGCAGCCCCGAGGACGGAACCTATCAGCCCCAGCATTTT. The full variable domain, completed using reference TRBV5-1 and TRBJ1-5, is KAGVTQTPRYLIKTRGQQVTLSCSPISGHRSVSWYQQTPGQGLQFLFEYFSETQRNKGNFPGRFSGRQFSNSRSEMNVSTLELGDSALYLCASSPEDGTYQPQHFGDGTRLSIL.

This chain connects TRBV28 to TRBJ2-7, with unresolved D. CDR1 is MDHEN and CDR2 is SYDVKM in the germline V gene. CDR3 length equals 14 residues. V was clipped by 5 bases and J by 5 bases, with 16 bases between them. CDR3 in amino acids: CASSPRPLSHEQYF. The CDR3 DNA follows: TGTGCCAGCAGTCCCCGCCCCCTGAGCCACGAGCAGTACTTC. The complete variable domain, with remaining parts taken from reference TRBV28 and TRBJ2-7, reads DVKVTQSSRYLVKRTGEKVFLECVQDMDHENMFWYRQDPGLGLRLIYFSYDVKMKEKGDIPEGYSVSREKKERFSLILESASTNQTSMYLCASSPRPLSHEQYFGPGTRLTVT.

This clonotype was found a few times. The chain employs TRBV5-6 and TRBJ1-1, with a possible D match to TRBD1 (5 bases). Deletions cut 4 bases from V and 7 bases from J, with 17 bases between. Germline V gene sequence: CDR1 SGHDT, CDR2 YYEEEE. The CDR3 consists of 14 residues. CDR3 in DNA: TGTGCCAGCAGCCCTGGGATTGGGGCGATTGAAGCTTTCTTT. Its translation is CASSPGIGAIEAFF.

This chain joins TRBV6-1 and TRBJ2-5; 12 bases align to TRBD2. CDR1 and CDR2 from the germline V gene are MNHNS and SASEGT. The J segment lost 4 bases and the V segment lost 6 bases, leaving 6 bases of the junction unmatched. This CDR3 contains 15 residues. The CDR3 region is CASSRLAGASETQYF. CDR3 coding DNA: TGTGCCAGCAGCCGACTAGCGGGAGCCTCAGAGACCCAGTACTTC.

This clonotype has a handful of counts. The chain uses TRBV12-3 or TRBV12-4 and TRBJ2-7; perhaps TRBD1 as D (5 bases). Trimming shortened V by 3 bases and J by 5 bases, and 11 bases separated the two germline ends. The CDR3 spans 13 residues. CDR3 protein: CASSFVRVDEQYF. The DNA for the CDR3 is TGTGCCAGCAGTTTTGTCAGGGTGGACGAGCAGTACTTC.

This chain connects TRBV5-5 to TRBJ2-4; D gene unclear. The CDR3 consists of 14 residues. The V and J ends lost 2 bases and 6 bases respectively, with 12 bases between them. Germline V gives CDR1 SGHKS, CDR2 YYEKEE (reference sequence). In nucleotides, the CDR3 is TGTGCCAGCAGCTTATCGGCAGACTTAAACATTCAGTACTTC. Translation gives CASSLSADLNIQYF.